This entry lists 18 T cell receptor beta chains sequenced from one sample in a study of post-analysis software for immune sequencing data. These TCRs' antigens remain unknown. Findings and limits, study-wide: Four to six TRBV segments were more frequent in patients than controls; TRBV5-6, TRBV5-1 and TRBV20-1 belonged to this group.

Prepared TCR beta cDNA libraries contained unique molecular identifiers. TCRdb re-analysed the PCR reads in MiXCR, keeping a single row per CDR3 protein. The table lists hundreds of thousands of distinct CDR3 sequences, around 60% of them singletons. The sequenced sample was blood. The receptor set was obtained from a girl under 10 years old with multiple sclerosis.

The chain uses TRBV7-9 and TRBJ1-2; TRBD1 matches 8 bases. This CDR3 comprises 15 residues. Germline V gene data show CDR1 as SEHNR and CDR2 as FQNEAQ (reference sequence). Germline trimming cut 3 bases from V and 6 bases from J; bases unmatched to any gene: 9. The CDR3 sequence is CASSFGQGGGDGYTF. The CDR3 DNA sequence: TGTGCCAGCAGCTTCGGACAGGGCGGAGGAGATGGCTACACCTTC.

This clonotype has only a few counts. The chain couples TRBV2 to TRBJ2-3; D is possibly TRBD2 (6 bases). CDR3 size: 14 residues. Germline CDR1 reads SNHLY; CDR2 reads FYNNEI. CDR3 loop: CGSKGRTSADTQYF. CDR3 sequence (DNA): TGTGGAAGCAAAGGGAGGACGTCAGCAGATACGCAGTATTTT.

The chain joins TRBV5-1 to TRBJ1-4; 9 bases align to TRBD1. In germline, CDR1 is SGHRS, CDR2 YFSETQ. This CDR3 comprises 17 residues. The V and J ends lost 4 bases and 6 bases, in that order; junction bases with no gene match: 13. Here the CDR3 reads CASSRGQPRDRDEKLFF. The CDR3 DNA follows: TGCGCCAGCAGCAGAGGCCAGCCACGGGACAGGGATGAAAAACTGTTTTTT. Full variable domain (outside the CDR3, taken from reference TRBV5-1 and TRBJ1-4): KAGVTQTPRYLIKTRGQQVTLSCSPISGHRSVSWYQQTPGQGLQFLFEYFSETQRNKGNFPGRFSGRQFSNSRSEMNVSTLELGDSALYLCASSRGQPRDRDEKLFFGSGTQLSVL.

The chain employs TRBV29-1 and TRBJ2-3, with D possibly being TRBD1 or TRBD2 (6 bases each). The ends were cut back, 5 bases at V and 4 bases at J, with 16 bases in the middle. In germline, CDR1 is SQVTM, CDR2 ANQGSEA. This CDR3 region has 14 residues. Here the CDR3 reads CSVQTPRGPDTQYF. The CDR3 DNA follows: TGCAGCGTTCAGACCCCTCGGGGGCCAGATACGCAGTATTTT.

The chain has TRBV18 and TRBJ2-3; D uncertain. Per the germline V gene, CDR1 is KGHSH and CDR2 is LQKENI. The CDR3 runs to 12 residues. With 3 bases removed from V and 4 bases from J, the gap between germline ends came to 5 bases. CDR3 sequence: CASSPDSDTQYF. The CDR3 DNA follows: TGTGCCAGCTCACCGGATTCAGATACGCAGTATTTT.

This chain links TRBV5-1 with TRBJ2-1; no firm D call. The CDR3 contains 13 residues. Trimming took 4 bases from V and 7 from J, leaving 12 bases between them. Germline V lookup: CDR1 SGHRS, CDR2 YFSETQ. In DNA, the CDR3 is TGCGCCAGCAGCAGCTCGACCGAGAATGAGCAGTTCTTC. Protein sequence: CASSSSTENEQFF. The variable domain in full, with the rest retrieved from reference TRBV5-1 and TRBJ2-1, is KAGVTQTPRYLIKTRGQQVTLSCSPISGHRSVSWYQQTPGQGLQFLFEYFSETQRNKGNFPGRFSGRQFSNSRSEMNVSTLELGDSALYLCASSSSTENEQFFGPGTRLTVL.

This chain links TRBV5-1 with TRBJ2-7, with TRBD2 identical over 8 bases. V lost 5 bases, J lost 1 base, and 11 bases stayed unmatched. This CDR3 contains 16 residues. Germline V gene sequence: CDR1 SGHRS, CDR2 YFSETQ. The CDR3 DNA follows: TGCGCCAGCAGTCTAACCGGGACTAGTAAATCCTACGAGCAGTACTTC. Translation gives CASSLTGTSKSYEQYF.

The gene calls are TRBV7-2 and TRBJ2-5, with D hard to call. The germline V and J ends were trimmed by 8 bases and 5 bases, with 9 bases remaining between them. This CDR3 contains 11 residues. Germline CDR1 SGHTA, CDR2 FQGNSA. CDR3 nucleotides: TGTGCCAGCGGATTTAAGGAGACCCAGTACTTC. Its translation: CASGFKETQYF.

In its sample, this clonotype was seen a few times. The chain joins TRBV14 to TRBJ2-5, with D possibly TRBD2 on 5 matching bases. V lost 7 bases and J lost 4, with 16 bases in between. There are 14 residues in the CDR3. Germline V CDR1 and CDR2: SGHDN, FVKESK. The CDR3 loop reads CASTPGGGGETQYF. CDR3 nucleotide sequence: TGTGCCAGCACTCCAGGAGGAGGAGGAGAGACCCAGTACTTC.

V and J are TRBV20-1 and TRBJ2-1; 9 bases are shared with TRBD2. Losses at the gene ends were 3 bases for V and 7 bases for J; bases not matched to a gene: 10. There are 15 residues in the CDR3. CDR1 and CDR2 from the germline V gene are DFQATT and SNEGSKA (reference sequence). CDR3 sequence reads: CSARLAGGPKNEQFF. In DNA, the CDR3 is TGCAGTGCTAGGCTGGCGGGAGGGCCTAAGAATGAGCAGTTCTTC.

About this clonotype: A read error may produce the germline difference seen at one junction end. The gene calls are TRBV7-9 and TRBJ2-5; 8 bases agree with TRBD1. TRBJ2-7 matches the DNA end more closely, so the J call is doubtful. The V gene's germline CDR1 is SEHNR and CDR2 FQNEAQ (reference sequence). This CDR3 region has 15 residues. The CDR3 nucleotides are TGTGCCGGCAGCTTAGAGAGGACAGGGTTCTACGAGCAGTACTTC. Residues: CAGSLERTGFYEQYF.

CDR3 sequence: CASSLGFKRRSYEQYF. The CDR3 bases are TGTGCCAGCAGCTTAGGGTTCAAGCGGAGATCCTACGAGCAGTACTTC. The V call is TRBV11-2, the J call TRBJ2-7; D may be TRBD2 (5 bases). Per germline, CDR1 SGHAT and CDR2 FQNNGV. V was cut by 1 base and J by 1 base, with 14 bases left in between. This CDR3 is built from 16 residues.

This clonotype has more than one count but fewer than ten. This sequence joins TRBV7-2 and TRBJ2-3, with TRBD1 as a possible D gene (6 bases). This CDR3 is 15 amino acids long. Trimming shortened V by 2 bases and J by 6 bases, and 15 bases separated the two germline ends. CDR1 is SGHTA, CDR2 FQGNSA, per germline. DNA of the CDR3: TGTGCCAGCAGCTTACAGGGGAACCTCGGGGATACGCAGTATTTT. It is translated as CASSLQGNLGDTQYF.

The chain joins TRBV2 to TRBJ2-3, with 7 bases aligning to TRBD2. The CDR3 sequence is 14 residues long. Germline V gene lookup returns CDR1 SNHLY and CDR2 FYNNEI. The junction had 2 bases not matched to a gene; V was cut back by 1 base and J by 4 bases. The CDR3 protein is CASSEGLAADTQYF. The CDR3 DNA reads as TGTGCCAGCAGTGAAGGGCTAGCGGCAGATACGCAGTATTTT.

The CDR3 protein is CASSWDIDSYEQYF. The DNA of the CDR3 is TGTGCCAGCAGTTGGGACATCGACTCCTACGAGCAGTACTTC. The V call is TRBV6-6, the J call TRBJ2-7; tentatively, D is TRBD1 (6 bases). Germline V gene lookup returns CDR1 MNHNY and CDR2 SVGAGI (reference sequence). The CDR3 has 14 amino acids. V lost 4 bases, J lost 0 bases, and 10 bases lay in between.

This clonotype showed up just a few times. The J gene is TRBJ2-1, the V gene TRBV29-1; D is unresolved. This CDR3 is built from 15 residues. CDR1 is SQVTM, CDR2 ANQGSEA, per germline. V lost 7 bases and J lost 5, with 21 bases in between. This CDR3 reads CSALQQAVVHNEQFF. CDR3 nucleotide sequence: TGCAGCGCCCTCCAGCAGGCAGTCGTTCACAATGAGCAGTTCTTC.

The chain carries TRBV3-1 and TRBJ2-3, with 7 nucleotides matching TRBD2. CDR3 size: 18 residues. The J segment lost 6 bases and the V segment lost 3 bases, leaving 18 bases of the junction unmatched. Per the germline V gene, CDR1 is LGHDT and CDR2 is YNNKEL (reference sequence). The CDR3 sequence is CASSHARGGSIPSDTQYF. The CDR3 region has the DNA TGTGCCAGCAGCCACGCCCGGGGAGGGAGCATCCCATCCGATACGCAGTATTTT.

This clonotype was recorded a few times. The chain employs TRBV6-4 and TRBJ2-3; no clear D. Germline lookup yields CDR1 MRHNA and CDR2 SNTAGT. The CDR3 is made up of 14 amino acids. Trimming took off 1 base at V and 6 bases at J, with 11 bases between the two ends. CDR3 in DNA: TGTGCCAGCAGTGACTTGGCGTTTCGGGATACGCAGTATTTT. This translates into CASSDLAFRDTQYF.